This T cell receptor (beta chain) was recovered during a study of immune evolution from preneoplasia to lung adenocarcinoma. Whole-study context: HLA loss of heterozygosity: under 7.5% AIS, more than 14% MIA, about 32% ADC, none AAH. Findings and caveats of the study: Normal lung had the highest top T cell clone frequencies.

The data were produced by immunoSEQ multiplex PCR, yet TCRdb's version contains in-frame clones alone and is incomplete. The table records 8,000 to 10,000 clones, roughly 91% of them present only once. Histologic diagnosis was independently verified by two lung pathologists. Premalignant or tumor cells were enriched by macro-dissection after pathologic assessment. This CDR3 comprises 13 residues. Trimming removed 1 base from V and 0 bases from J, with 2 bases in between. The germline V gene encodes CDR1 SGHNT and CDR2 YYREEE (reference sequence). Worth noting for this clone: Its antigen is not known.

The J gene is TRBJ2-1, the V gene TRBV5-4; D is unresolved. Sequencing was done on a sample of FFPE invasive lung adenocarcinoma tissue. This clonotype was sampled from a person aged 65-85 years with invasive lung adenocarcinoma. Some clones in this sample may be carry-over from other donors' samples. CDR3 residues: CASSLISYNEQFF. CDR3 sequence (DNA): TGTGCCAGCAGCTTGATCTCCTACAATGAGCAGTTCTTC.